The 8 T cell receptor beta chains below were found in one sample sequenced in a study of shared clonotypes between healthy human individuals. This table comes from immunoSEQ multiplex PCR, and its TCRdb copy is limited to in-frame clones, with some not included. The table includes just over 2,000,000 clones, roughly 94% detected once. Material: naive CD4+ T cells sorted from blood. This sample's subset: CD45RA+ positively selected. The receptors originated from a man aged 18 to 30 in good health.

The chain uses TRBV7-9 and TRBJ2-3, with D tentatively TRBD2 (6 bases). V was shortened by 0 bases and J by 2 bases, with 12 bases between the two germline ends. The CDR3 loop spans 16 amino acids. The V gene's germline CDR1 is SEHNR and CDR2 FQNEAQ (reference sequence). As DNA, the CDR3 is TGTGCCAGCAGCTTAGCGGACCCGGGGGTCACAGATACGCAGTATTTT. Translation: CASSLADPGVTDTQYF.

This clone has a single count. The rearrangement joins TRBV29-1 to TRBJ2-2, with TRBD2 as a possible D gene (5 bases). In germline, CDR1 is SQVTM, CDR2 ANQGSEA. The CDR3 totals 14 residues. Trimming shortened V by 4 bases and J by 0 bases, and 9 bases separated the two germline ends. The CDR3 spells CSVGWGANTGELFF. The CDR3 DNA sequence: TGCAGCGTTGGTTGGGGAGCGAACACCGGGGAGCTGTTTTTT.

The chain has TRBV4-1 and TRBJ2-1; 10 positions agree with TRBD2. This CDR3 is 17 amino acids long. The germline CDR1 and CDR2 sequences are MGHRA and YSYEKL. Unmatched junction bases numbered 10, after V lost 4 bases and J lost 4 bases. The CDR3, as DNA: TGCGCCAGCAGCCCGGGAGGTCTAGCGGGAGTATACAATGAGCAGTTCTTC. Protein sequence: CASSPGGLAGVYNEQFF.

This clone has just one count. The rearrangement links TRBV14 to TRBJ1-1; 8 bases are a match to TRBD1. The CDR3 is 15 amino acids. CDR1 and CDR2 from the germline V gene are SGHDN and FVKESK. After removal of 3 bases from V and 4 bases from J, the junction contained 7 bases not matched to a gene. The CDR3 DNA reads TGTGCCAGCAGCCAGAGCCAGGGGGCTGGCACTGAAGCTTTCTTT. Protein product: CASSQSQGAGTEAFF.

Note on this clone: Other DNA sequences of this sample code for an identical CDR3. J is TRBJ1-2 and V is TRBV10-3, with D unclear. Germline V lookup: CDR1 ENHRY, CDR2 SYGVKD. This CDR3 region has 12 residues. Trimming removed 3 bases from V and 5 bases from J, with 7 bases in between. CDR3 region: CAISETGYGYTF. CDR3 DNA: TGTGCCATCAGTGAAACGGGTTATGGCTACACCTTC.

The chain uses TRBV6-5 and TRBJ1-2, with a tentative D call TRBD1 (5 bases). The V gene's germline CDR1 is MNHEY and CDR2 SVGAGI. Deletions cut 0 bases from V and 7 bases from J, with 12 bases between. CDR3 length equals 14 residues. DNA for the CDR3: TGTGCCAGCAGTTACTCGATAACAGGAGGTGGCTACACCTTC. Translated: CASSYSITGGGYTF.

This clone showed up just once. The chain joins TRBV28 to TRBJ2-7; D not resolved. The V gene's germline CDR1 is MDHEN and CDR2 SYDVKM. The germline V and J ends were trimmed by 5 bases and 1 base, with 12 bases remaining between them. The CDR3 is made up of 14 amino acids. The CDR3 reads CASSPRLYSYEQYF. As DNA, the CDR3 is TGTGCCAGCAGTCCGAGACTGTATTCCTACGAGCAGTACTTC.

The gene calls are TRBV29-1 and TRBJ1-2; TRBD1 might be the D (5 bases). The length of the CDR3 is 14 residues. CDR1 and CDR2 (germline): SQVTM, ANQGSEA. Between the trimmed V and J ends, which lost 4 bases and 7 bases, there was a span of 19 bases. CDR3 amino acids: CSVAKTGTAGGYTF. In nucleotides, the CDR3 is TGCAGCGTTGCAAAAACCGGGACGGCGGGTGGCTACACCTTC.